This T cell receptor beta chain was observed in a study of OX40 agonist ivuxolimab in advanced cancers. About the research overall: Patients received ivuxolimab, an intravenous treatment, every 2 weeks at 0.01 to 10 mg/kg. Two patients with cutaneous melanoma and one with hepatocellular carcinoma, three in total, showed partial responses.

This CDR3 comprises 13 residues. Germline CDR1 reads SGHTS; CDR2 reads YDEGEE. Sequenced by immunoSEQ multiplex PCR; TCRdb stores in-frame clones only, minus some. This table holds roughly 20,000 clones, just over 85% found once. The genes are TRBV5-8 and TRBJ2-5, with TRBD2 as a possible D gene (7 bases). The closer fit of TRBJ2-7 to the DNA end suggests the J call may be wrong. The sequencing used CD4+ or CD8+ T cells sorted from blood, collected in a trial of the OX40 agonist ivuxolimab. The TCR was taken from an adult with an advanced solid tumor such as melanoma, head and neck, liver or kidney cancer. The CDR3 here is CASRSTGRGEQYF. In DNA, the CDR3 is TGTGCCAGCAGATCCACAGGGAGGGGCGAGCAGTACTTC.